This is a list of T cell receptor beta chains from one sample in a study of Ad26.COV2.S vaccination and SARS-CoV-2 variants. Repertoires were generated with immunoSEQ multiplex PCR, while TCRdb's copy carries only in-frame clones and drops some. The sample lists more than 350,000 clones; 75% to 95% were seen once. The sequenced sample was peripheral blood, obtained in a trial of Ad26.COV2.S vaccine versus placebo. All receptors come from a person between 18 and 59 years old who received the Ad26.COV2.S COVID-19 vaccine or a placebo. The CDR3 runs from the conserved cysteine through the conserved F or W. D genes are given only for firm matches.

j_call: TRBJ2-3
d_call: -
v_call: TRBV9
cdr3_nt: TGTGCCAGCAGCGTAGGCGGTTCCCTAACAGATACGCAGTATTTT
cdr3_aa: CASSVGGSLTDTQYF

j_call: TRBJ2-5
d_call: -
v_call: TRBV7-3
cdr3_nt: TGTGCCAGCAGCTTAGACAGACAAGAGACCCAGTACTTC
cdr3_aa: CASSLDRQETQYF

j_call: TRBJ1-5
d_call: TRBD1
v_call: TRBV6-2/TRBV6-3
cdr3_nt: TGTGCCAGCAGTTACTCGATCGGGACAGGGGTATCAAGGGGCAATCAGCCCCAGCATTTT
cdr3_aa: CASSYSIGTGVSRGNQPQHF

j_call: TRBJ2-7
d_call: TRBD1
v_call: TRBV27
cdr3_nt: TGTGCCAGCAGTTTATCTGGGACAGGGGTCTCCTACGAGCAGTACTTC
cdr3_aa: CASSLSGTGVSYEQYF

j_call: TRBJ2-4
d_call: -
v_call: TRBV7-2
cdr3_nt: TGTGCCAGCAGATCACCCACTACACTAGCCAAAAACATTCAGTACTTC
cdr3_aa: CASRSPTTLAKNIQYF

j_call: TRBJ2-5
d_call: TRBD2
v_call: TRBV7-3
cdr3_nt: TGTGCCAGCAGCTTGGGTGCCGGGGGGGCGACGGAGACCCAGTACTTC
cdr3_aa: CASSLGAGGATETQYF

j_call: TRBJ2-1
d_call: -
v_call: TRBV6-2/TRBV6-3
cdr3_nt: TGTGCCAGCAGCTGGCGGAGCTCCTACAATGAGCAGTTCTTC
cdr3_aa: CASSWRSSYNEQFF

j_call: TRBJ2-7
d_call: -
v_call: TRBV6-2/TRBV6-3
cdr3_nt: TGTGCCAGCAGTGACCGGGGGCCTTTTTACGAGCAGTACTTC
cdr3_aa: CASSDRGPFYEQYF

j_call: TRBJ1-6
d_call: -
v_call: TRBV30
cdr3_nt: TGTGCCTGGAGGGGGCCGGACTATAATTCACCCCTCCACTTT
cdr3_aa: CAWRGPDYNSPLHF

j_call: TRBJ1-5
d_call: -
v_call: TRBV15
cdr3_nt: TGTGCCACCAGCAGAGATAGGGACCTTAGCAATCAGCCCCAGCATTTT
cdr3_aa: CATSRDRDLSNQPQHF

j_call: TRBJ2-7
d_call: TRBD1
v_call: TRBV5-1
cdr3_nt: TGCGCCAGCAGCATGTATTCGGGACAGGGCTACGAGCAGTACTTC
cdr3_aa: CASSMYSGQGYEQYF

j_call: TRBJ2-3
d_call: -
v_call: TRBV5-4
cdr3_nt: TGTGCCAGCAGCTTGAGCCCCTCCACAGATACGCAGTATTTT
cdr3_aa: CASSLSPSTDTQYF

j_call: TRBJ1-2
d_call: -
v_call: TRBV7-8
cdr3_nt: TGTGCCAGCAGGAGTCCCGGCACCTATGGCTACACCTTC
cdr3_aa: CASRSPGTYGYTF

j_call: TRBJ2-5
d_call: TRBD1
v_call: TRBV5-1
cdr3_nt: TGCGCCAGCAGCTTGGGCGGACAGGGGCAAGAGACCCAGTACTTC
cdr3_aa: CASSLGGQGQETQYF

j_call: TRBJ2-5
d_call: TRBD2
v_call: TRBV29-1
cdr3_nt: TGCAGCGTTGGGGGAGCGGGAAAAGAGACCCAGTACTTC
cdr3_aa: CSVGGAGKETQYF

j_call: TRBJ2-2
d_call: -
v_call: TRBV25-1
cdr3_nt: TGTGCCAGCAGTGAAGGGGTGACAGCCAACACCGGGGAGCTGTTTTTT
cdr3_aa: CASSEGVTANTGELFF

j_call: TRBJ1-5
d_call: -
v_call: TRBV6-5
cdr3_nt: TGTGCCAGCAGTTACAAGAAAGGAGGTGAGGCCCAGCATTTT
cdr3_aa: CASSYKKGGEAQHF

j_call: TRBJ2-1
d_call: -
v_call: TRBV4-2
cdr3_nt: TGTGCCAGCAGCCAAGAGGGGACAAGGTACAATGAGCAGTTCTTC
cdr3_aa: CASSQEGTRYNEQFF

j_call: TRBJ1-3
d_call: -
v_call: TRBV10-3
cdr3_nt: TGTGCCATCAGTGAGTCCTCACTCATCTCTGGAAACACCATATATTTT
cdr3_aa: CAISESSLISGNTIYF

j_call: TRBJ2-1
d_call: TRBD2
v_call: TRBV27
cdr3_nt: TGTGCCAGCCGTCGACTAGCGGGAGACAATGAGCAGTTCTTC
cdr3_aa: CASRRLAGDNEQFF

j_call: TRBJ2-4
d_call: TRBD2
v_call: TRBV4-3
cdr3_nt: TGCGCCAGCAGCCAAGGCGCGGGAGACCCCAAAAACATTCAGTACTTC
cdr3_aa: CASSQGAGDPKNIQYF

j_call: TRBJ1-1
d_call: -
v_call: TRBV6-2/TRBV6-3
cdr3_nt: TGTGCCAGCAGTTACGGGGGTGGAGGGGGCACTGAAGCTTTCTTT
cdr3_aa: CASSYGGGGGTEAFF